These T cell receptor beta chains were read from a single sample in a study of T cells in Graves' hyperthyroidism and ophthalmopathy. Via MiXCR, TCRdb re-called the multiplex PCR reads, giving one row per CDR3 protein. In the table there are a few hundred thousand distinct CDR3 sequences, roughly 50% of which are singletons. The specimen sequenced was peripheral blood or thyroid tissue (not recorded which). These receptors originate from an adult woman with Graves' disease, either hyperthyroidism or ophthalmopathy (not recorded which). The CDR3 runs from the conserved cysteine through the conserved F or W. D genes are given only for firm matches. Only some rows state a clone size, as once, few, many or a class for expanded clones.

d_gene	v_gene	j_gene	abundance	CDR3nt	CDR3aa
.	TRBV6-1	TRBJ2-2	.	TGTGCCAGCAGTGAAGCGGGTTGGACAGAGAACACCGGGGAGCTGTCTTGG	CASSEAGWTENTGELSW
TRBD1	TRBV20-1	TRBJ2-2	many	TGCAGTGCTACGACAGGGATCTTGGCCGGGGAGCTGTTTTTT	CSATTGILAGELFF
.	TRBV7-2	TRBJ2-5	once	TGCGCCAGCAGCCCGACCGGCAGGGCAGAGACCCAGTACTTC	CASSPTGRAETQYF
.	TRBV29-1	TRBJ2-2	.	TGCAGCGTTGTCGGGCCCGGGGAGCTGTTTTTT	CSVVGPGELFF
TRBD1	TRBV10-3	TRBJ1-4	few	TGTGCCATCCGGGGACAGGGGATGGAAAAACTGTTTTTT	CAIRGQGMEKLFF
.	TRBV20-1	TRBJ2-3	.	TGCAGTGCTAGCGGCCAGGAGGGAGATACGCAGTATTTT	CSASGQEGDTQYF
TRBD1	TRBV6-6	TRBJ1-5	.	TGTGCCAGCAGTTACGCCTCGACCAGACAGGGGGGGAGCAATCAGCCCCAGCATTTT	CASSYASTRQGGSNQPQHF
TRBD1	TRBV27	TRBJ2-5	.	TGTGCCAGCAGTGTCGCCGGGACAGTTCTTCCGGAGACCCAGTACTTC	CASSVAGTVLPETQYF
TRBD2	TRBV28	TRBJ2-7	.	TGTGCCAGCAGTCGGCCGAGGAAGCGGGGGACCTACGAGCAGTACTTC	CASSRPRKRGTYEQYF
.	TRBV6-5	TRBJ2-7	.	TGTGCCAGCACTTTCGACAGGAGCTCCTACGAGCAGTACTTC	CASTFDRSSYEQYF
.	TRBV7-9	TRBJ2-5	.	TGTGCCAGCAGCTTAGCGGGAGAGACCCCGGAGACCCAGTACTTC	CASSLAGETPETQYF
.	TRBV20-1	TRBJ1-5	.	TGCAGTGCTAGTTCCCAGATGGGGCAGCCCCAGCATTTT	CSASSQMGQPQHF
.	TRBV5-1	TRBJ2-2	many	TGCGCCAGCAGGAGGGGGGTGGCAGGCACCGGGGAGCTGTTTTTT	CASRRGVAGTGELFF
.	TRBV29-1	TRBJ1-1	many	TGCAGCGTTGAAAGTTGGCCGATAAACACTGAAGCTTTCTTT	CSVESWPINTEAFF
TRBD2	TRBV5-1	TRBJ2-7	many	TGCGCCAGCAGCCCGAGGTTAGCGGGACCGCCTGACGAGCAGTACTTC	CASSPRLAGPPDEQYF
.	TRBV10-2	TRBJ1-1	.	TGCGCCAGCAGTGAGGCCTCGGGGATGGGCGCTGAAGCTTTCTTT	CASSEASGMGAEAFF
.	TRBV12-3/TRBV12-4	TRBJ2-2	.	TGTGCCAGCAGTTTATACGGCAAGGACGAGCTGTTTTTT	CASSLYGKDELFF
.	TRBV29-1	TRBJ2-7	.	TGCAGCGTTGTGATGGCTACAAAGAGGGGCGAGCAGTACTTC	CSVVMATKRGEQYF
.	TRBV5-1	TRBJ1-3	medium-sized	TGCGCCAGCAGCGTAACAGGAGGAAACACCATATATTTT	CASSVTGGNTIYF
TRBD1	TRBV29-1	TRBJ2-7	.	TGCAGCGCCACCAAACAGGGGGCCTACGAGCAGTACTTC	CSATKQGAYEQYF
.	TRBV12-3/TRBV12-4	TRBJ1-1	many	TGTGCCAGCACCTCAAATGTGAACACTGAAGCTTTCTTT	CASTSNVNTEAFF